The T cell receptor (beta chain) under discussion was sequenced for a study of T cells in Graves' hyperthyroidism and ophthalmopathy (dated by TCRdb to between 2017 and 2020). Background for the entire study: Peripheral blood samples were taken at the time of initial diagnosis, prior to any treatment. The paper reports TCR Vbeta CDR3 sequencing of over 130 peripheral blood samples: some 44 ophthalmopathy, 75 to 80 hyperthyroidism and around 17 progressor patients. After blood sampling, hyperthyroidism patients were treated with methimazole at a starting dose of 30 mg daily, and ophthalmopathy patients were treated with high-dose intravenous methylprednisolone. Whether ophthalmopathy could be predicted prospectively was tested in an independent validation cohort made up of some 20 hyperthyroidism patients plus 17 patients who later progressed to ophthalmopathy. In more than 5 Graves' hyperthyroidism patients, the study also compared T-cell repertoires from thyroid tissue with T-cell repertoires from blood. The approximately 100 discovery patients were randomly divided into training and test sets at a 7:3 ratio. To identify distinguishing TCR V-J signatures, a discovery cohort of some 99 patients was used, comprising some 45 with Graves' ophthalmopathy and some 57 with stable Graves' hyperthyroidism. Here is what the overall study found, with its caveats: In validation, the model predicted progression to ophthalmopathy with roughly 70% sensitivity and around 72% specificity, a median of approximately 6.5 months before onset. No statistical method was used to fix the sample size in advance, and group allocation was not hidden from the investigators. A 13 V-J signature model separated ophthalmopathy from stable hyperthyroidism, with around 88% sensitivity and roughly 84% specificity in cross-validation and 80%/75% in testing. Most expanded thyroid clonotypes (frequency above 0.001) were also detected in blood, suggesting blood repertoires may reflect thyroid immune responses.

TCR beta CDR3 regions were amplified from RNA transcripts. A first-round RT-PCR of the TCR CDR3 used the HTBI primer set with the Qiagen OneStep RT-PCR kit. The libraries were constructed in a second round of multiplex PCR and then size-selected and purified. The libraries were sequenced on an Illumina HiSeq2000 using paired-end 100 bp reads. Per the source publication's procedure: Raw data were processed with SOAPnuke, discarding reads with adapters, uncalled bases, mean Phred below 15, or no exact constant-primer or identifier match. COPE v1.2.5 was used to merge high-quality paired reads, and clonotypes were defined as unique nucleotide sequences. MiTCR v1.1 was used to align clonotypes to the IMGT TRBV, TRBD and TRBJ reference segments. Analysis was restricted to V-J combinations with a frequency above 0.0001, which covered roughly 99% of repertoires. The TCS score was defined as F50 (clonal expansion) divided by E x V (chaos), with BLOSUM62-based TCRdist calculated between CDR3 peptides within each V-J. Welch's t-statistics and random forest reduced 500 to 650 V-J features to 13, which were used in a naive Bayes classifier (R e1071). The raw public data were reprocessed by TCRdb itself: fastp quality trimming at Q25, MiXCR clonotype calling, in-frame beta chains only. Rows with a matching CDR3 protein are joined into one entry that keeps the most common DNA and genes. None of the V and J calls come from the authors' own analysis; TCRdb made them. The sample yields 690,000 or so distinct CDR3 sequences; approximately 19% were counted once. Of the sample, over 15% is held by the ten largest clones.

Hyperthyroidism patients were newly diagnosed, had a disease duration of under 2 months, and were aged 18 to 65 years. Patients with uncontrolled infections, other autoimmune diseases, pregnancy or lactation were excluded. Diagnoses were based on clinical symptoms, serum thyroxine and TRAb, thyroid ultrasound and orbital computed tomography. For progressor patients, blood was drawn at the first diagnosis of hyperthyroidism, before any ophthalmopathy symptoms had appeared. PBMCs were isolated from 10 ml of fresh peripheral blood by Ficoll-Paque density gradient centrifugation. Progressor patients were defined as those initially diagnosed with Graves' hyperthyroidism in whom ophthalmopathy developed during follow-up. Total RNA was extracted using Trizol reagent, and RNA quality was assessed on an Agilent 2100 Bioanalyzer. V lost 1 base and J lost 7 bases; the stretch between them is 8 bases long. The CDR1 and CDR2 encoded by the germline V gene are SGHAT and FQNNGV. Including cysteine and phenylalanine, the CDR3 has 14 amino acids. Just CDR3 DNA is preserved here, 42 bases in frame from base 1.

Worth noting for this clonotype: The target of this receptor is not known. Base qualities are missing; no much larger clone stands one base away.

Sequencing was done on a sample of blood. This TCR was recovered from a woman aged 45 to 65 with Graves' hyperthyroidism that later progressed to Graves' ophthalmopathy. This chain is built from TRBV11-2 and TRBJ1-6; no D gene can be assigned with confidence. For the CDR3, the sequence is CASSLGRANSPLHF. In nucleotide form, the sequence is TGTGCCAGCAGCTTAGGGCGCGCCAATTCACCCCTCCACTTT.